This T cell receptor beta chain came from a study of blood T cell repertoires in COVID-19. Study-level information: The United States, Italy and Spain supplied acute and convalescent COVID-19 samples. Nucleic acid was either cDNA or gDNA, and it came from T cells, B-cell-depleted T cells, or PBMCs.

Per the study methods: The authors estimated nucleated cell counts from reference gene primer amplification. Only in-frame clones appear in the TCRdb table, and some are missing; sequencing was by immunoSEQ multiplex PCR. D and trimming come from the DNA, and the V and J calls and clone size come from that table. Found here are about 340,000 clones, around 87% of them singletons; the top ten hold 6% to 7%. Remarks on this clone: Other DNA sequences from this sample encode an identical CDR3 as well.

It was during active infection that Seattle patients were enrolled and then longitudinally followed. Trimming cost V 1 base and J 4 bases, with 8 bases left between them. The CDR3 is 14 amino acids. Germline CDR1 LNHDA, CDR2 SQIVND (reference sequence). This receptor was identified in a woman between 45 and 65 years old with COVID-19, enrolled during active disease. The chain has TRBV19 and TRBJ1-5, with D possibly being TRBD1 (6 bases). Specimen: peripheral blood. The CDR3 spells CASSIVRGNQPQHF. CDR3 in DNA: TGTGCCAGTAGTATAGTGAGGGGGAATCAGCCCCAGCATTTT.